The clone carrying this T cell receptor (beta chain) was recorded many times. Antigen: not known. Using its own MiXCR run on the PCR reads, TCRdb lists one record per CDR3 protein. The repertoire includes some 88,000 distinct CDR3 sequences, around 20% of them detected once, and roughly 1% sits in the top ten. These data are taken from a study of molecular identifiers for immune sequencing clone quantification. Study at large: The replicate experiment used RNA from approximately 22,000 or 94,000 naive CD8 cells. This RNA was split into five aliquots, and four of them were sequenced. Study-level points and caveats: Same-barcode identical TCR molecules could make highly expanded clones look smaller than they are.

The clonotype comes from a human donor in good health. Some libraries in this study had Jurkat cell RNA spiked in. Sample: naive CD8+ T cells from blood, with Jurkat cell RNA spiked in. Described subset: FACS-sorted CD8+CD4-CCR7+CD45RA+ naive T cells.

The CDR3 DNA sequence: TGTGCCAGCAGCCCTAGGGCGACTTATACAGATACGCAGTATTTT. This translates into CASSPRATYTDTQYF. The genes are TRBV7-9 and TRBJ2-3; D remains ambiguous. Germline-derived CDR1 and CDR2 are SEHNR and FQNEAQ (reference sequence). Trimming took off 5 bases at V and 3 bases at J, with 15 bases between the two ends. This CDR3 contains 15 residues.